This T cell receptor (beta chain) was obtained from a study of T-cell reconstitution after alpha-beta-depleted transplantation in children. This clonotype was detected only a few times. Its antigen is as yet unknown. Germline V gives CDR1 SGHRS, CDR2 YFSETQ. The CDR3 contains 15 residues. The ends were cut back, 1 base at V and 2 bases at J, with 13 bases in the middle. The study's findings and limits: About two months after transplant, alpha-beta T cells reportedly came from several hundred expanded graft clones.

Unique molecular identifiers tagged the TCRbeta library. Using its own MiXCR run on the PCR reads, TCRdb lists one record per CDR3 protein. The repertoire holds approximately 1,000,000 distinct CDR3 sequences, with about 26% as singletons. The chain links TRBV5-1 to TRBJ2-7, with a weak D call TRBD1 (6 bases). The source is a boy under two years old who had a stem cell transplant for SCID, so the T cells may come from the graft donor. The sequences come from PBMCs, mostly from graft donor cells, collected 360 days after TCRalphabeta/CD19-depleted stem cell transplant. This chain's CDR3 is CASSLFTGSPYEQYF. In DNA form, the CDR3 reads TGCGCCAGCAGCTTGTTTACAGGGTCCCCCTACGAGCAGTACTTC.